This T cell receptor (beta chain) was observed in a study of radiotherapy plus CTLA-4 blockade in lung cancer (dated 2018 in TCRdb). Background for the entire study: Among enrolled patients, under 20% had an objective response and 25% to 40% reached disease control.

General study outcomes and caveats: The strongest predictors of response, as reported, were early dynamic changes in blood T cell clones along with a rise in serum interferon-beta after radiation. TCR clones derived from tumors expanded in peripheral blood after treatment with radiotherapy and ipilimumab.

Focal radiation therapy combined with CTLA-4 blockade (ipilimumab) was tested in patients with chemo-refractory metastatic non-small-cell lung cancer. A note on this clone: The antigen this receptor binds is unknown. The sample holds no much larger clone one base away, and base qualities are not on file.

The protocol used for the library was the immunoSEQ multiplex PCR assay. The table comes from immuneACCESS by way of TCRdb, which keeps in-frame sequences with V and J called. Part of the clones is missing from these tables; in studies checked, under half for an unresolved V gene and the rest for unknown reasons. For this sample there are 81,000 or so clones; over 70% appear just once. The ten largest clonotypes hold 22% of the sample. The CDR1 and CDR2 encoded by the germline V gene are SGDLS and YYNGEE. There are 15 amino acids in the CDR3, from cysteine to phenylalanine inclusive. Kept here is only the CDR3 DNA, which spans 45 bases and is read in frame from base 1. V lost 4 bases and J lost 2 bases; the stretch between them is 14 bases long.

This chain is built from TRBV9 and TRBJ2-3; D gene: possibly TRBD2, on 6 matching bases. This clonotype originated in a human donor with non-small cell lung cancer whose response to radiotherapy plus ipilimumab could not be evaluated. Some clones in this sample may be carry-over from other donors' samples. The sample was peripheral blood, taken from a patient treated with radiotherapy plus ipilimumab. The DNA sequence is TGTGCCAGCAGCCTTAAGCGGGCCACCACAGATACGCAGTATTTT. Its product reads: CASSLKRATTDTQYF.